This T cell receptor beta chain emerged from a study of T cell clones after liver transplantation. Findings of the study overall: Compared with third party-reactive sequences, donor-reactive ones declined more, independent of withdrawal success.

This CDR3 has 12 amino acids. Germline V gives CDR1 SGHDT, CDR2 YYEEEE. This clone was picked up a small number of times. No antigen is known for it. Compared with germline, one end of the junction differs, possibly owing to a read error. The table came from immunoSEQ multiplex PCR; TCRdb's copy has only in-frame clones and leaves some out. The sample holds 65,000 to 80,000 clones, roughly 85% seen once. The sequences come from CD4+ T cells from blood, collected at the 22-month timepoint. The chain uses TRBV5-6 and TRBJ2-7; D not resolved. The receptor was derived from a human patient who received a liver transplant. Some T cells here may be from the graft donor. This CDR3 is CASSLGLHQWHF. CDR3 DNA sequence: TGTGCCAGCAGCTTAGGGTTACACCAGTGGCACTTC.